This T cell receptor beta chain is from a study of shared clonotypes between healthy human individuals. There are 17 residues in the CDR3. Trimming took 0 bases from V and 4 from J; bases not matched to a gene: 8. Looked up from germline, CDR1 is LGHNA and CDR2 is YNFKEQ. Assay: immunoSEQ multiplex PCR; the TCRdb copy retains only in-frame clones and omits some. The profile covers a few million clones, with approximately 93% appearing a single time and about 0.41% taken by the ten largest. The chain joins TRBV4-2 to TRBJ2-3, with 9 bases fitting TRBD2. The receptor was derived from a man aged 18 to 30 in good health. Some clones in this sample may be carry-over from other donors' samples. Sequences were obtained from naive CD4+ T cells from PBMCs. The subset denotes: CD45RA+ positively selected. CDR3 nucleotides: TGTGCCAGCAGCCAAGAGTGGTTAGCGGGAGTCTCAGATACGCAGTATTTT. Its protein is CASSQEWLAGVSDTQYF.